Listed below are T cell receptor beta chains from one sample, sequenced in a study of blood T cell repertoires in COVID-19. Produced via immunoSEQ multiplex PCR; TCRdb's table is partial and in-frame only. The sample yields about 250,000 clones, 70% to 90% seen once. The sample comprised peripheral blood. The receptors derive from a man aged 18 to 30 with active or convalescent COVID-19. The CDR3 runs from the conserved cysteine through the conserved F or W. Fields, in order: V gene, clone size, D gene, J gene, CDR3 protein, CDR3 DNA. D genes are given only for firm matches. A clone size is listed for some rows: how often the clone was seen (once, few, many), or a class if it is expanded.

V: TRBV7-3; size: many; D: TRBD1; J: TRBJ2-7; CDR3: CASSRGQAPSYEQYF; DNA: TGTGCCAGCAGCAGGGGACAGGCCCCCTCCTACGAGCAGTACTTC
V: TRBV7-9; size: -; D: -; J: TRBJ2-7; CDR3: CASSLDGLGGLEQYF; DNA: TGTGCCAGCAGCTTAGACGGGTTAGGGGGTCTGGAGCAGTACTTC
V: TRBV6-4; size: -; D: -; J: TRBJ1-1; CDR3: CASSDGESTEAFF; DNA: TGTGCCAGCAGTGATGGGGAGAGCACTGAAGCTTTCTTT
V: TRBV7-2; size: -; D: -; J: TRBJ2-7; CDR3: CASSLAGRGYEQYF; DNA: TGTGCCAGCAGCTTAGCGGGCAGGGGTTACGAGCAGTACTTC
V: TRBV9; size: -; D: TRBD1; J: TRBJ2-7; CDR3: CASSVETGGSKQYF; DNA: TGTGCCAGCAGCGTAGAAACAGGGGGCTCTAAGCAGTACTTC
V: TRBV6-5; size: -; D: -; J: TRBJ2-2; CDR3: CASRDSGTGELFF; DNA: TGTGCCAGCAGGGATTCGGGCACCGGGGAGCTGTTTTTT
V: TRBV7-2; size: few; D: TRBD1; J: TRBJ1-2; CDR3: CASSDRVGYTF; DNA: TGTGCCAGCAGCGACAGGGTTGGCTACACCTTC
V: TRBV7-3; size: -; D: TRBD1; J: TRBJ2-2; CDR3: CASSSGQGNTGELFF; DNA: TGTGCCAGCAGCTCAGGACAGGGCAACACCGGGGAGCTGTTTTTT
V: TRBV19; size: -; D: -; J: TRBJ1-3; CDR3: CASSLRVGNTIYF; DNA: TGTGCCAGTAGTCTCAGGGTCGGAAACACCATATATTTT
V: TRBV18; size: -; D: TRBD1; J: TRBJ1-4; CDR3: CASSPSRQGANEKLFF; DNA: TGTGCCAGCTCACCATCCCGACAGGGCGCTAATGAAAAACTGTTTTTT
V: TRBV28; size: few; D: -; J: TRBJ1-3; CDR3: CASTPPGWHSGNTIYF; DNA: TGTGCCAGCACCCCCCCGGGATGGCACTCTGGAAACACCATATATTTT
V: TRBV18; size: -; D: TRBD2; J: TRBJ2-1; CDR3: CASSPQAGGNEQFF; DNA: TGTGCCAGCTCACCACAAGCGGGAGGCAATGAGCAGTTCTTC
V: TRBV29-1; size: -; D: TRBD2; J: TRBJ2-1; CDR3: CSVEGLAGVNEQFF; DNA: TGCAGCGTTGAAGGGCTAGCGGGCGTCAATGAGCAGTTCTTC
V: TRBV29-1; size: -; D: -; J: TRBJ2-1; CDR3: CSVGSLRGHYNEQFF; DNA: TGCAGCGTTGGATCTCTCAGGGGCCATTACAATGAGCAGTTCTTC
V: TRBV5-6; size: -; D: -; J: TRBJ1-5; CDR3: CASSLWLSGGPNQPQHF; DNA: TGTGCCAGCAGCTTGTGGTTGTCGGGAGGACCAAATCAGCCCCAGCATTTT
V: TRBV4-3; size: -; D: -; J: TRBJ2-7; CDR3: CASSQEEGYEQYF; DNA: TGCGCCAGCAGCCAAGAAGAGGGCTACGAGCAGTACTTC
V: TRBV30; size: -; D: TRBD1; J: TRBJ1-2; CDR3: CAWNNRSDRLNTF; DNA: TGTGCCTGGAATAATCGGTCGGACAGGTTGAACACCTTC
V: TRBV6-5; size: -; D: -; J: TRBJ1-3; CDR3: CASSGPGDSGNTIYF; DNA: TGTGCCAGCAGCGGACCGGGGGACTCTGGAAACACCATATATTTT
V: TRBV7-2; size: -; D: TRBD2; J: TRBJ2-1; CDR3: CASRTSGGYNEQFF; DNA: TGTGCCAGCAGGACTAGCGGGGGGTACAATGAGCAGTTCTTC
V: TRBV7-2; size: few; D: TRBD2; J: TRBJ2-7; CDR3: CASSFCWWEGLEQYF; DNA: TGTGCCAGCAGCTTCTGCTGGTGGGAGGGGCTCGAGCAGTACTTC
V: TRBV5-1; size: few; D: -; J: TRBJ1-2; CDR3: CASSLRLEGIHGYTF; DNA: TGCGCCAGCAGCTTGCGCCTGGAGGGTATCCATGGCTACACCTTC
V: TRBV19; size: -; D: TRBD1; J: TRBJ1-1; CDR3: CASSRTGDTEAFF; DNA: TGTGCCAGTAGTCGTACAGGGGACACTGAAGCTTTCTTT